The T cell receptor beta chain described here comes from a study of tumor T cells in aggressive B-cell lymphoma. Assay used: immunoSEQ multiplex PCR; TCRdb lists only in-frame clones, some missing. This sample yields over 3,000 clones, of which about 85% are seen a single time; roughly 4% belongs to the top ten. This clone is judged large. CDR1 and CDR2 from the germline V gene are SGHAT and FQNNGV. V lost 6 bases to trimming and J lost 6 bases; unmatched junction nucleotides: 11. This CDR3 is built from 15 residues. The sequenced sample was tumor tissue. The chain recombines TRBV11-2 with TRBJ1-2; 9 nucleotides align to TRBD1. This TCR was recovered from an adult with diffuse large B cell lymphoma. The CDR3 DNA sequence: TGTGCCAGCAGTTCGGTTACAGGGGGCCAGGATGGCTACACCTTC. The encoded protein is CASSSVTGGQDGYTF.